This T cell receptor beta chain was recorded in a study of cytomegalovirus exposure and HLA in healthy donors. The study's findings and limits: Confirmation was obtained in vitro that a few CMV-associated chains are specific for CMV antigens. Rarity held for most TCR sequences, but there were some public TCRs that occurred in many donors. The listing of 150 to 200 TCR beta chains classed them as cytomegalovirus-associated.

The data were produced by immunoSEQ multiplex PCR, yet TCRdb's version contains in-frame clones alone and is incomplete. The repertoire holds over 150,000 clones, with roughly nine tenths as singletons. On this clone itself: What it binds is not known.

Trimming removed 1 base at V and 4 bases at J, with 7 bases between. This CDR3 spans 13 amino acids. CDR1 SNHLY and CDR2 FYNNEI come from the germline V gene. This TCR was recovered from a woman aged 25-40 years in good health and CMV-seronegative. The chain couples TRBV2 to TRBJ1-1; D might be TRBD1 (5 bases). Input material: PBMCs. The CDR3 DNA reads as TGTGCCAGCAGTGAAGGGGGCGTCACTGAAGCTTTCTTT. This gives the protein CASSEGGVTEAFF.